A selection of T cell receptor beta chains follows, all from one sample in a study of OX40 agonist ivuxolimab in advanced cancers. Libraries were prepared by immunoSEQ multiplex PCR; TCRdb keeps only in-frame clonotypes and omits some of them. The sample has some 50,000 clones, approximately 90% seen once. The sample was CD4+ or CD8+ T cells sorted from blood, taken in a trial of the OX40 agonist ivuxolimab. The source of these receptors is an adult with an advanced solid tumor such as melanoma, head and neck, liver or kidney cancer. Each CDR3 is given with its conserved first and last residue. D genes are given only for firm matches. Clone size, where shown, is once, few, many, or a class for clones that have expanded.

>TRBD1|TRBV6-1|-|TRBJ2-1
CASSDSGQGYGNEQFF
TGTGCCAGCAGTGATTCGGGACAGGGATACGGCAATGAGCAGTTCTTC
>-|TRBV18|-|TRBJ2-2
CASSPRDDSTGELFF
TGTGCCAGCTCACCAAGGGATGACAGTACCGGGGAGCTGTTTTTT
>-|TRBV5-1|-|TRBJ1-1
CASSFLQAAMNTEAFF
TGCGCCAGCAGCTTCTTGCAGGCCGCTATGAACACTGAAGCTTTCTTT
>-|TRBV4-1|-|TRBJ2-7
CASSHGQVSSYEQYF
TGCGCCAGCAGCCACGGGCAGGTCAGCTCCTACGAGCAGTACTTC
>TRBD2|TRBV29-1|-|TRBJ2-7
CSVAGTSGRAGDEQYF
TGCAGCGTTGCTGGGACTAGCGGGAGGGCCGGGGACGAGCAGTACTTC
>TRBD1|TRBV5-5|-|TRBJ2-7
CASSLAQGAHEQYF
TGTGCCAGCAGCTTAGCCCAGGGGGCTCACGAGCAGTACTTC
>-|TRBV7-9|-|TRBJ1-2
CASSPKGYGYTF
TGTGCCAGCAGCCCTAAGGGCTATGGCTACACCTTC
>TRBD1|TRBV5-6|-|TRBJ2-1
CASSNRDRALFNEQFF
TGTGCCAGCAGCAACCGGGACAGGGCGCTTTTCAATGAGCAGTTCTTC
>TRBD2|TRBV27|-|TRBJ2-3
CASSPTGTSGSTDTQYF
TGTGCCAGCAGTCCTACCGGGACTAGCGGTTCCACAGATACGCAGTATTTT
>TRBD2|TRBV4-2|-|TRBJ2-7
CASSQESSGFSYEQYF
TGTGCCAGCAGCCAAGAGTCTAGCGGCTTCTCCTACGAGCAGTACTTC
>-|TRBV4-1|few|TRBJ2-7
CASSQGNGGEQYF
TGCGCCAGCAGCCAAGGGAACGGAGGCGAGCAGTACTTC
>-|TRBV28|-|TRBJ2-1
CASKGYNEQFF
TGTGCCAGCAAGGGGTACAATGAGCAGTTCTTC
>TRBD1|TRBV6-5|-|TRBJ2-7
CASSTGGSYEQYF
TGTGCCAGCAGCACAGGGGGCTCCTACGAGCAGTACTTC
>TRBD2|TRBV7-9|-|TRBJ2-1
CASSAHSGRNNEQFF
TGTGCCAGCAGCGCTCATAGCGGGAGGAATAATGAGCAGTTCTTC
>-|TRBV5-5|-|TRBJ2-3
CASSLVTGYTDTQYF
TGTGCCAGCAGCTTGGTGACAGGCTACACAGATACGCAGTATTTT
>-|TRBV7-6|-|TRBJ2-5
CASSPRSGRWQETQYF
TGTGCCAGCAGCCCTAGATCGGGACGGTGGCAAGAGACCCAGTACTTC
>-|TRBV10-3|-|TRBJ1-2
CAISGVEDSLYGYTF
TGTGCCATCAGTGGGGTGGAGGACAGTCTCTATGGCTACACCTTC
>TRBD2|TRBV27|-|TRBJ2-7
CASSLKMRASGGSYEQYF
TGTGCCAGCAGTTTAAAGATGAGGGCTAGCGGGGGCTCCTACGAGCAGTACTTC
>-|TRBV2|-|TRBJ1-1
CASSDSGENTEAFF
TGTGCCAGCAGTGATTCAGGTGAGAACACTGAAGCTTTCTTT
>-|TRBV6-1|few|TRBJ1-5
CASSELGYSNQPQHF
TGTGCCAGCAGTGAACTCGGATATAGCAATCAGCCCCAGCATTTT
>-|TRBV7-9|-|TRBJ1-1
CASSLGLGWTEAFF
TGTGCCAGCAGCTTAGGCTTGGGTTGGACTGAAGCTTTCTTT
>TRBD1|TRBV6-5|-|TRBJ1-2
CASSQWTGGDYGYTF
TGTGCCAGCAGTCAATGGACAGGGGGCGACTATGGCTACACCTTC
>TRBD1|TRBV27|once|TRBJ1-1
CASSSSATGTEAFF
TGTGCCAGCAGTTCATCCGCGACAGGGACTGAAGCTTTCTTT
>-|TRBV15|-|TRBJ2-5
CATSRGLPWETQYF
TGTGCCACCAGCAGGGGACTTCCGTGGGAGACCCAGTACTTC
>TRBD2|TRBV27|-|TRBJ2-7
CASSPRTSGLEQYF
TGTGCCAGCAGCCCTCGGACTAGCGGGCTCGAGCAGTACTTC
>TRBD1|TRBV2|-|TRBJ2-5
CASQEGDRAHGTQYF
TGTGCCAGCCAAGAGGGGGACAGGGCTCACGGGACCCAGTACTTC
>-|TRBV5-5|-|TRBJ2-5
CATEADVFRQETQYF
TGTGCCACCGAGGCCGATGTTTTTCGGCAAGAGACCCAGTACTTC
>TRBD1|TRBV5-8|once|TRBJ1-1
CASSLAPGQPFF
TGTGCCAGCAGCTTAGCCCCGGGACAGCCTTTCTTT
>-|TRBV4-1|-|TRBJ2-2
CASSQGTGSTGELFF
TGCGCCAGCAGCCAAGGTACAGGGTCCACCGGGGAGCTGTTTTTT
>TRBD1|TRBV11-2|-|TRBJ2-1
CASSPQTGGSEQFF
TGTGCCAGCAGCCCTCAGACAGGGGGGAGTGAGCAGTTCTTC
>-|TRBV11-2|-|TRBJ2-7
CASSSVHEQYF
TGTGCCAGCAGCTCGGTCCACGAGCAGTACTTC
>-|TRBV5-1|few|TRBJ1-1
CASSLLEGFFDKAFF
TGCGCCAGCAGCTTGTTAGAGGGGTTTTTTGATAAAGCTTTCTTT
>-|TRBV19|-|TRBJ2-7
CAPGGLGLLYEQYF
TGTGCCCCAGGGGGGTTAGGACTTCTCTACGAGCAGTACTTC
>-|TRBV7-8|-|TRBJ1-5
CASSSLKDSSNQPQHF
TGTGCCAGCAGCTCCCTTAAGGACAGTAGCAATCAGCCCCAGCATTTT
>-|TRBV28|once|TRBJ2-7
CASSLSGGPSYEQYF
TGTGCCAGCAGTTTATCAGGGGGGCCCTCCTACGAGCAGTACTTC
>TRBD2|TRBV4-2|-|TRBJ2-7
CASSQEGASGSYEQYF
TGTGCCAGCAGCCAAGAAGGAGCTAGCGGGTCCTACGAGCAGTACTTC
>-|TRBV2|-|TRBJ2-7
CASSEAPGSLGEQYF
TGTGCCAGCAGTGAAGCGCCAGGGAGTCTGGGCGAGCAGTACTTC
>-|TRBV27|-|TRBJ2-7
CASSLSSLYEQYF
TGTGCCAGCAGTTTATCTAGTCTCTACGAGCAGTACTTC
>TRBD2|TRBV11-1|-|TRBJ2-7
CASSLLGLAAEQYF
TGTGCCAGCAGCTTGCTGGGACTAGCGGCCGAGCAGTACTTC
>TRBD2|TRBV7-7|-|TRBJ2-7
CASSPSLAGPYEQYF
TGTGCCAGCAGCCCCAGCCTAGCGGGGCCCTACGAGCAGTACTTC